This T cell receptor (beta chain) was sequenced during a study of cytomegalovirus exposure and HLA in healthy donors. Study results and caveats: Across all donors, roughly uniform sequencing depth was an assumption of the presence/absence analyses. Owing to their indistinguishability, certain V segments, notably TRBV6-2 and TRBV6-3, were excluded. The study designated roughly 150 TCR beta chains cytomegalovirus-associated. Published work reported that the classifier diagnosed cytomegalovirus status with high specificity and sensitivity.

PCR involved 60 Vbeta and 13 Jbeta primers. Libraries were prepared by immunoSEQ multiplex PCR; TCRdb keeps only in-frame clonotypes and omits some of them. The sample has approximately 180,000 clones; 65% to 80% are singletons. This CDR3 is built from 15 residues. V lost 5 bases and J 9 bases, leaving 20 bases between the germline ends. CDR1 LNHDA and CDR2 SQIVND come from the germline V gene (reference sequence). Remarks on this clone: Antigen specificity is unknown. Other DNA sequences in this specimen translate into the identical CDR3.

The sequence derives from a woman aged 40 to 50 in good health and CMV-seronegative. The sequencing sample was made of PBMCs. The chain uses TRBV19 and TRBJ1-5; D might be TRBD1 (6 bases). CDR3 bases: TGTGCCAGTAGTTGGGGGACAAATGTTGAACGGCCCCAGCATTTT. It codes for CASSWGTNVERPQHF.